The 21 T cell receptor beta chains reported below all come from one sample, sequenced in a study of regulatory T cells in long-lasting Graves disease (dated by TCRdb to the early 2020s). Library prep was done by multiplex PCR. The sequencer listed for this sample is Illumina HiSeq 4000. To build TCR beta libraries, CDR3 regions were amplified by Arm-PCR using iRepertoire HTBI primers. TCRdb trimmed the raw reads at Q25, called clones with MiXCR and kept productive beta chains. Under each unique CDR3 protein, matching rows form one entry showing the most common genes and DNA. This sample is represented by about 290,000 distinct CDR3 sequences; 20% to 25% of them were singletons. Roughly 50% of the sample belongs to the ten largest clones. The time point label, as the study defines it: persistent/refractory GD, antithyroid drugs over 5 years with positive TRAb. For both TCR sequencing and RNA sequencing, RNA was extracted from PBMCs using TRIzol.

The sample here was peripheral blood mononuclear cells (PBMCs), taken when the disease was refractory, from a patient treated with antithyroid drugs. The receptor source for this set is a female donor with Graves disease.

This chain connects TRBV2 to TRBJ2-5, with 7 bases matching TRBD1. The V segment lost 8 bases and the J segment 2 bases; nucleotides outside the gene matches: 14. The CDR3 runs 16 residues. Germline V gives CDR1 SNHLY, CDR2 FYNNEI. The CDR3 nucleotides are TGTGCCAGCCACCGGGACAGCAGCTCCCCACAAGAGACCCAGTACTTC. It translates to CASHRDSSSPQETQYF.

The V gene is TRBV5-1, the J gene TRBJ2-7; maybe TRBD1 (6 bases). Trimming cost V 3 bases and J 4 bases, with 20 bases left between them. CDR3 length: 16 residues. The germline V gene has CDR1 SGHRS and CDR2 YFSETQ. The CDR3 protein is CASSSGPTGGVYEQYF. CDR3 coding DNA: TGCGCCAGCAGCTCAGGTCCGACAGGAGGTGTGTACGAGCAGTACTTC.

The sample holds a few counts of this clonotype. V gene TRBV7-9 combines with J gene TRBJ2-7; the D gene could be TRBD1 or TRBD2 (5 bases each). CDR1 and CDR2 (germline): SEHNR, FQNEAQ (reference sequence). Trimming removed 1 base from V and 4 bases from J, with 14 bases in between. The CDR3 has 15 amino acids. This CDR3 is CASSLDPGTPYEQYF. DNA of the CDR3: TGTGCCAGCAGCTTAGATCCAGGGACCCCTTACGAGCAGTACTTC.

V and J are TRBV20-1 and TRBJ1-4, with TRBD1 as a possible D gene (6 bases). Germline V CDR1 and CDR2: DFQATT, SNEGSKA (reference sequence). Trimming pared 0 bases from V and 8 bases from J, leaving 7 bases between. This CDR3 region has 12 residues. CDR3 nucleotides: TGCAGTGCTAGAGATGGGGGCGAAAAACTGTTTTTT. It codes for CSARDGGEKLFF.

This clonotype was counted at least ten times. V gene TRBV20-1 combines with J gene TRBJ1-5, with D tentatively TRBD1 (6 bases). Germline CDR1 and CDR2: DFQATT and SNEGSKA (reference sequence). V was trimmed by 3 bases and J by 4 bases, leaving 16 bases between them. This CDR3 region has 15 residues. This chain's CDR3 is CSASMKGQKNQPQHF. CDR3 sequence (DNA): TGCAGTGCTAGTATGAAAGGACAGAAGAATCAGCCCCAGCATTTT.

The CDR3 bases are TGTGCCAGCAGCCAAGATTGGCTAACGGGAGCAGAGACCCAGTACTTC. Translating it yields CASSQDWLTGAETQYF. This chain joins TRBV3-1 and TRBJ2-5; D is possibly TRBD2 (6 bases). The length of the CDR3 is 16 residues. The germline CDR1 and CDR2 sequences are LGHDT and YNNKEL (reference sequence). Trimming took off 0 bases at V and 4 bases at J, with 15 bases between the two ends.

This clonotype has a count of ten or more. The chain's CDR3 is CASSLARGNIQYF. In DNA, the CDR3 is TGTGCCAGCAGTTTAGCCCGCGGAAACATTCAGTACTTC. The chain combines TRBV27 with TRBJ2-4; D is undetermined. Germline CDR1 reads MNHEY; CDR2 reads SMNVEV (reference sequence). Trimming took off 2 bases at V and 6 bases at J, with 8 bases between the two ends. The CDR3 has 13 amino acids.

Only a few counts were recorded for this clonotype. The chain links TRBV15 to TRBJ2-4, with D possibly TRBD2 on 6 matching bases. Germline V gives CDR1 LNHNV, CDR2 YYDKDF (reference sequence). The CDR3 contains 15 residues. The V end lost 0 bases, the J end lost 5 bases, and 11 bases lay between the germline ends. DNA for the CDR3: TGTGCCACCAGCAGAGATAGAGGGGAGGAAAACATTCAGTACTTC. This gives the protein CATSRDRGEENIQYF.

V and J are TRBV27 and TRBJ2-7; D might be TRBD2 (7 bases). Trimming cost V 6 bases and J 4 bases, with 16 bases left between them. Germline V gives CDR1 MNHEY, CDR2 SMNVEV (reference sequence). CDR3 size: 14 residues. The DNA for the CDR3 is TGTGCCAGCAGCCCCCGGGGGGCGGGATACGAGCAGTACTTC. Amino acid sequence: CASSPRGAGYEQYF.

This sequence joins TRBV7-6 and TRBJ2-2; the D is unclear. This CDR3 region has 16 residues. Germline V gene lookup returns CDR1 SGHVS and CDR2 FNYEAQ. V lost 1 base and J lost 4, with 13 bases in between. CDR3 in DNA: TGTGCCAGCAGCTTAGATTGGGATGGGTCCACCGGGGAGCTGTTTTTT. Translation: CASSLDWDGSTGELFF.

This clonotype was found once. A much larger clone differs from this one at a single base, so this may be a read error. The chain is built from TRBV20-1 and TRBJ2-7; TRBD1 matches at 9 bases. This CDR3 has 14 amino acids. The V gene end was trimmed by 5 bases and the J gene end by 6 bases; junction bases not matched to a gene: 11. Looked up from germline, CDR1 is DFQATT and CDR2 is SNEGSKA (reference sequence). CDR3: CSAFTGTGSGEQYF. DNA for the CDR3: TGCAGTGCTTTCACCGGGACAGGGTCCGGCGAGCAGTACTTC.

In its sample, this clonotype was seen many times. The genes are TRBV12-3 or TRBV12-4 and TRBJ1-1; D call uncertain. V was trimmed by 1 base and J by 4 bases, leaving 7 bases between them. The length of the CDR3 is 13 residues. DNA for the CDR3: TGTGCCAGCAGTTTAGGTGCGGCCACTGAAGCTTTCTTT. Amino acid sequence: CASSLGAATEAFF.

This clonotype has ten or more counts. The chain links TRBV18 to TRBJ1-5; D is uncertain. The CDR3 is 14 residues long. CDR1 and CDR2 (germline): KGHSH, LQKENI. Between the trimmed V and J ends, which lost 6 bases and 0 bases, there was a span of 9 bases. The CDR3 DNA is TGTGCCAGCTCGGAGGAATATAGCAATCAGCCCCAGCATTTT. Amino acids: CASSEEYSNQPQHF.

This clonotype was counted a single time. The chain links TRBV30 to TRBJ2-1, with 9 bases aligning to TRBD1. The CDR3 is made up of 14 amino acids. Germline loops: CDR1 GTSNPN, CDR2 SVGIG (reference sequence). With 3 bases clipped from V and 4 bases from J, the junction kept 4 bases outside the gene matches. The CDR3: CAWRTGTGYNEQFF. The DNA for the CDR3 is TGTGCCTGGAGAACCGGGACAGGGTACAATGAGCAGTTCTTC.

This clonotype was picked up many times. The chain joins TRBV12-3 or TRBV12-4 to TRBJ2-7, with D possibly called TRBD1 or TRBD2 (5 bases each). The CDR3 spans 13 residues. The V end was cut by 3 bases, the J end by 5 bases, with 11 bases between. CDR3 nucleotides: TGTGCCAGCAGTTTGGGGACCCCCAACGAGCAGTACTTC. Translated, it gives CASSLGTPNEQYF.

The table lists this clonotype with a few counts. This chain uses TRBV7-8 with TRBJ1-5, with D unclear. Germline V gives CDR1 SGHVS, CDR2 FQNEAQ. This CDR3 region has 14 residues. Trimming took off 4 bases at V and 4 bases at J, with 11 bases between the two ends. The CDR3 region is CASSWGGPNQPQHF. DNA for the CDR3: TGTGCCAGCAGCTGGGGAGGACCGAATCAGCCCCAGCATTTT.

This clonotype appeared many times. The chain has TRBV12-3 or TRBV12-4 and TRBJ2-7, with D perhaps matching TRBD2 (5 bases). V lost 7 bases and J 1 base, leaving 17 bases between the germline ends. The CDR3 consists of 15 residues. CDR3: CASTLPRGTSYEQYF. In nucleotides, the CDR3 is TGTGCCAGCACCCTCCCCCGGGGAACGTCCTACGAGCAGTACTTC.

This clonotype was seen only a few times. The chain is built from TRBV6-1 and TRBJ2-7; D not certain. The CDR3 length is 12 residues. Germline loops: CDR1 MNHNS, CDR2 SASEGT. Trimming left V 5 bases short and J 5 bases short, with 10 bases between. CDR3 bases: TGTGCCAGCAGTACCGCAGCCCACGAGCAGTACTTC. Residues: CASSTAAHEQYF.

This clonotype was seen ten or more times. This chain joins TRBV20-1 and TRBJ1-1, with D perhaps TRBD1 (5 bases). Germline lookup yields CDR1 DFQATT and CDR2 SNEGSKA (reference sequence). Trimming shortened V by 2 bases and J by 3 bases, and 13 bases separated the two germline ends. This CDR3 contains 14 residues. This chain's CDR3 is CSARSGQIDTEAFF. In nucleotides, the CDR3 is TGCAGTGCTAGATCAGGGCAGATCGACACTGAAGCTTTCTTT.

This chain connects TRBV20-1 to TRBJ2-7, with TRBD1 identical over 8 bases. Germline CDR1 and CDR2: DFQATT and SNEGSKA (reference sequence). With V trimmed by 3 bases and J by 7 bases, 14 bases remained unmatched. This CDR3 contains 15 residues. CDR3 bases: TGCAGTGCTAGGAAACAGGGGGACCAGACGAGGGAGCAGTACTTC. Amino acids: CSARKQGDQTREQYF.

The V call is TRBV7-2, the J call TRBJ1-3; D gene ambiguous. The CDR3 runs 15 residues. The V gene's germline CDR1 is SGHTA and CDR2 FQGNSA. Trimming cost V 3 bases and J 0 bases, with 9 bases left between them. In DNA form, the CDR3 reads TGTGCCAGCAGCTTCACACCGATCTCTGGAAACACCATATATTTT. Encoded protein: CASSFTPISGNTIYF.